The clone carrying this TCR beta chain was recorded at least ten times. Using unique molecular identifiers, the investigators prepared the TCRbeta library. TCRdb ran MiXCR on the PCR reads and lists one entry per CDR3 protein. Of hundreds of thousands of distinct CDR3 sequences in the sample, around 16% were seen once. The sample originates from a study of T-cell reconstitution after alpha-beta-depleted transplantation in children. CDR1 is SGHTA and CDR2 is FQGNSA in the germline V gene. Trimming removed 2 bases from V and 4 bases from J, with 11 bases in between. This CDR3 has 14 residues. The sample consisted of PBMCs from the stem cell graft donor, taken from the stem cell graft. The gene calls are TRBV7-2 and TRBJ1-2, with no clear D. The sequence came from a human donor who donated a stem cell graft to a child with acute myeloid leukemia. As DNA, the CDR3 is TGTGCCAGCAGCTTAACTGGGAACGGCTATGGCTACACCTTC. This sequence encodes CASSLTGNGYGYTF.